This T cell receptor (beta chain) stems from a study of shared clonotypes between healthy human individuals. Study-wide results and caveats: The four-donor shared clonotypes exceeded non-shared clonotypes in generation probability, with non-shared ones scoring lower.

The repertoire was sequenced with immunoSEQ multiplex PCR; TCRdb's copy has only in-frame clones and lacks some. The sample lists over 1.5 million clones, 98% occurring once. Comment on this clone: The antigen is undetermined.

The CDR3 runs 12 residues. Trimming stripped 8 bases from V and 6 bases from J, with 11 bases between. Per germline, CDR1 SNHLY and CDR2 FYNNEI. J is TRBJ2-1 and V is TRBV2, with D tentatively TRBD1 (6 bases). This sequence was found in a man aged 25-40 years in good health. Source material: naive CD4+ T cells sorted from blood. The subset was: CD45RA+ positively selected. CDR3: CASYRGGNEQFF. CDR3 DNA sequence: TGTGCCAGCTACCGAGGGGGCAATGAGCAGTTCTTC.